One and the same sample provided the 11 T cell receptor beta chains below, sequenced in a study of OX40 agonist ivuxolimab in advanced cancers. The table came from immunoSEQ multiplex PCR; TCRdb's copy has only in-frame clones and leaves some out. Among about 9,500 clones listed, 66% were seen once. The sequences come from CD4+ or CD8+ T cells sorted from blood, collected in a trial of the OX40 agonist ivuxolimab. The receptors originated from an adult with an advanced solid tumor such as melanoma, head and neck, liver or kidney cancer.

This clone showed up just once. The V and J genes are TRBV13 and TRBJ2-3; D possibly matches TRBD1 or TRBD2 (6 bases each). Trimming took off 6 bases at V and 2 bases at J, with 18 bases between the two ends. Per germline, CDR1 PRHDT and CDR2 FYEKMQ (reference sequence). CDR3 length: 16 residues. CDR3 amino acids: CASRYAGGAYTDTQYF. For the CDR3, the DNA is TGTGCCAGCAGGTATGCCGGGGGCGCCTACACAGATACGCAGTATTTT.

The chain carries TRBV7-3 and TRBJ2-3; D tentatively reads TRBD1 or TRBD2 (6 bases each). The length of the CDR3 is 15 residues. The germline gives CDR1 SGHTA, CDR2 FQGTGA. The germline V and J ends were trimmed by 3 bases and 0 bases, with 10 bases remaining between them. The CDR3 loop reads CASSFGGSSTDTQYF. The CDR3 DNA reads TGTGCCAGCAGCTTCGGGGGCAGTAGCACAGATACGCAGTATTTT.

This clone appeared a few times. The chain joins TRBV27 to TRBJ2-1; weak D call: TRBD2 (5 bases). Trimming took off 2 bases at V and 9 bases at J, with 17 bases between the two ends. Per germline, CDR1 MNHEY and CDR2 SMNVEV (reference sequence). The CDR3 contains 15 residues. The CDR3 DNA sequence: TGTGCCAGCAGTTTAGGGTCGGCGGGTCTAGCTGAGCAGTTCTTC. This sequence encodes CASSLGSAGLAEQFF.

The chain carries TRBV2 and TRBJ1-2; the match to TRBD1 covers 11 bases. This CDR3 has 15 amino acids. Losses at the gene ends were 2 bases for V and 5 bases for J; bases not matched to a gene: 4. The germline V gene encodes CDR1 SNHLY and CDR2 FYNNEI. CDR3 coding DNA: TGTGCCAGCAGTGAAACCGGGACAGGGGGGTATGGCTACACCTTC. Translating gives CASSETGTGGYGYTF.

The chain is built from TRBV2 and TRBJ1-6; D unresolved. CDR3 size: 15 residues. The germline V and J ends were trimmed by 8 bases and 0 bases, with 11 bases remaining between them. Germline CDR1 and CDR2: SNHLY and FYNNEI. CDR3 bases: TGTGCCAGCTTGAGGGCCAGCTCCTATAATTCACCCCTCCACTTT. Its protein is CASLRASSYNSPLHF.

This clone was seen once. This specimen includes other DNA sequences encoding the same CDR3. The rearrangement joins TRBV4-1 to TRBJ2-7; 10 bases line up with TRBD1. The V gene end was trimmed by 3 bases and the J gene end by 4 bases; junction bases not matched to a gene: 6. The length of the CDR3 is 15 residues. CDR1 and CDR2 from the germline V gene are MGHRA and YSYEKL. The CDR3 DNA is TGCGCCAGCAGCCAGGGGGACAGGGGACTTTACGAGCAGTACTTC. As protein: CASSQGDRGLYEQYF.

This clone was seen a single time. This rearrangement joins TRBV7-9 to TRBJ2-2, with a weak D call TRBD1 (5 bases). The germline CDR1 and CDR2 sequences are SEHNR and FQNEAQ (reference sequence). This CDR3 is 15 amino acids long. V was cut by 1 base and J by 5 bases, with 11 bases left in between. Written as DNA, the CDR3 is TGTGCCAGCAGCTTAGAGGCAGGGAAAACCGGGGAGCTGTTTTTT. The encoded protein is CASSLEAGKTGELFF. Drawing the rest from reference TRBV7-9 and TRBJ2-2, the complete variable domain is DTGVSQNPRHKITKRGQNVTFRCDPISEHNRLYWYRQTLGQGPEFLTYFQNEAQLEKSRLLSDRFSAERPKGSFSTLEIQRTEQGDSAMYLCASSLEAGKTGELFFGEGSRLTVL.

The chain has TRBV4-2 and TRBJ2-2; no firm D call. This CDR3 spans 14 amino acids. V gave up 3 bases and J gave up 1 base, with 6 bases separating them. CDR1 is LGHNA and CDR2 is YNFKEQ in the germline V gene. Here the CDR3 reads CASSQNRNTGELFF. CDR3 DNA: TGTGCCAGCAGCCAGAACAGGAACACCGGGGAGCTGTTTTTT.

The V call is TRBV27, the J call TRBJ2-5, with TRBD1 as a possible D gene (6 bases). The DNA end is a closer match to TRBJ2-7, so the J assignment may be wrong. Germline V gene lookup returns CDR1 MNHEY and CDR2 SMNVEV (reference sequence). This CDR3 has 15 amino acids. This CDR3 is CASSLTAGATYEQYF. The CDR3 DNA reads TGTGCCAGCAGTTTGACGGCAGGGGCGACCTACGAGCAGTACTTC.

In DNA form, the CDR3 reads TGTGCCAGCAGTTACAAGGGAGGGGGGGAGCTGTTTTTT. Protein: CASSYKGGGELFF. V usage is TRBV6-6 and J usage is TRBJ2-2, with 7 bases matching TRBD2. V shed 2 bases, J shed 8 bases, and the junction held 2 bases outside the gene matches. There are 13 residues in the CDR3. CDR1 is MNHNY and CDR2 is SVGAGI in the germline V gene (reference sequence).

This clone was seen only a few times. V gene TRBV4-2 combines with J gene TRBJ2-3; 13 bases map to TRBD2. Germline V gene lookup returns CDR1 LGHNA and CDR2 YNFKEQ. The V and J ends lost 0 bases and 4 bases, in that order; junction bases with no gene match: 1. CDR3 size: 16 residues. The DNA of the CDR3 is TGTGCCAGCAGCCAAGATGGGACTAGCGGGGCAGATACGCAGTATTTT. Translation gives CASSQDGTSGADTQYF.